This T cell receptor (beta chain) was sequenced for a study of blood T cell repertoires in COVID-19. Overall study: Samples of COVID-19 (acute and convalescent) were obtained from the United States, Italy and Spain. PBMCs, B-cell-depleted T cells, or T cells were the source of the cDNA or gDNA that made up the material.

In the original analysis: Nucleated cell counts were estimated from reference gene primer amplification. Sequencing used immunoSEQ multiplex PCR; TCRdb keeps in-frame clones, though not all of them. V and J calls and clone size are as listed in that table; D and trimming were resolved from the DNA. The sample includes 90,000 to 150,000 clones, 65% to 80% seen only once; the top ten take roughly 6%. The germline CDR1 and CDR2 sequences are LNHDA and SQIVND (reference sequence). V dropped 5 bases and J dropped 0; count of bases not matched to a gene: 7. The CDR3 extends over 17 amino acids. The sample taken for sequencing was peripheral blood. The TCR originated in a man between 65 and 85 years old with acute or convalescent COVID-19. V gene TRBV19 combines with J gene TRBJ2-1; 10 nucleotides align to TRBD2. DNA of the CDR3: TGTGCCAGTAGTCCCCGGCCTAGCGGGAGCTCCTACAATGAGCAGTTCTTC. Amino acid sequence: CASSPRPSGSSYNEQFF.